Each of the 14 T cell receptor beta chains below was sequenced from the same sample in a study of cytomegalovirus exposure and HLA in healthy donors. 13 Jbeta primers and 60 Vbeta primers were used for the PCR. Profiled with immunoSEQ multiplex PCR; TCRdb holds only in-frame clones, not every one. The profile covers about 130,000 clones, with 60% to 80% appearing a single time and less than 4.5% taken by the ten largest. The sequencing sample was made of PBMCs. These receptors all come from a man between 25 and 39 years old in good health and CMV-seronegative.

The chain recombines TRBV4-1 with TRBJ1-5, with TRBD1 matching 9 bases. The CDR3 is made up of 16 amino acids. Trimming at V came to 3 bases and at J to 7 bases, leaving 10 bases not matched to a gene. The V gene's germline CDR1 is MGHRA and CDR2 YSYEKL. CDR3 in amino acids: CASSQDTGTGIQPQHF. The CDR3 DNA is TGCGCCAGCAGCCAGGACACCGGGACAGGGATCCAGCCCCAGCATTTT.

This clone has more than one count but fewer than ten. V and J are TRBV28 and TRBJ2-6, with D possibly TRBD1 on 6 matching bases. The V end lost 3 bases, the J end lost 5 bases, and 11 bases lay between the germline ends. Per germline, CDR1 MDHEN and CDR2 SYDVKM. The CDR3 is 15 residues long. This CDR3 reads CASSFSGQRANVLTF. DNA of the CDR3: TGTGCCAGCAGTTTTTCAGGACAGCGGGCCAACGTCCTGACTTTC.

The chain carries TRBV28 and TRBJ1-1; 7 bases match TRBD1. The CDR3 sequence is 13 residues long. From germline, CDR1 is MDHEN and CDR2 SYDVKM. Germline trimming cut 3 bases from V and 8 bases from J; bases unmatched to any gene: 6. CDR3 DNA: TGTGCCAGCAGTTTGGTAAACAGGGGAGAAGCTTTCTTT. Its protein is CASSLVNRGEAFF.

A note on this clone: A read error may account for a junction end that differs from germline. V is TRBV7-9 and J is TRBJ1-2; maybe TRBD1 (6 bases). The CDR3 extends over 10 amino acids. Germline loops: CDR1 SEHNR, CDR2 FQNEAQ (reference sequence). The CDR3 DNA is TGTGCCAGCAGGACAGGCCCCCGGGACTTC. Translating it yields CASRTGPRDF.

This clone was counted only a few times. This chain links TRBV7-3 with TRBJ1-1; D is uncertain. Between the trimmed V and J ends, which lost 4 bases and 2 bases, there was a span of 8 bases. The CDR3 loop spans 13 amino acids. In germline, CDR1 is SGHTA, CDR2 FQGTGA. The CDR3 DNA reads as TGTGCCAGCAGCTCACAACCTAACACTGAAGCTTTCTTT. It codes for CASSSQPNTEAFF.

This clone came up once. The CDR3, as DNA: TGTGCCAGCAGCCAAGATCTTCATAAAACAGGGCAAACTGGAAACACCATATATTTT. It specifies CASSQDLHKTGQTGNTIYF. The rearrangement links TRBV4-2 to TRBJ1-3, with D possibly matching TRBD1 (6 bases). The V gene's germline CDR1 is LGHNA and CDR2 YNFKEQ. The CDR3 covers 19 residues. Trimming removed 0 bases from V and 2 bases from J, with 20 bases in between.

The chain recombines TRBV2 with TRBJ2-1; D is possibly TRBD1 (5 bases). Per the germline V gene, CDR1 is SNHLY and CDR2 is FYNNEI. The CDR3 runs 18 residues. Trimming stripped 3 bases from V and 0 bases from J, with 18 bases between. CDR3 coding DNA: TGTGCCAGCAGTGAGGGGCACCCTGGCGGACACTCCTACAATGAGCAGTTCTTC. Translated: CASSEGHPGGHSYNEQFF.

The chain is built from TRBV2 and TRBJ2-3; 8 bases are shared with TRBD2. There are 13 residues in the CDR3. Germline CDR1 and CDR2: SNHLY and FYNNEI. Losses at the gene ends were 7 bases for V and 6 bases for J; bases not matched to a gene: 6. CDR3 bases: TGTGCCAGCAACGGACTAGCCCGCGATACGCAGTATTTT. Protein sequence: CASNGLARDTQYF.

The rearrangement uses TRBV5-1 and TRBJ1-1; no definite D call. The CDR3 extends over 13 amino acids. Germline V CDR1 and CDR2: SGHRS, YFSETQ. V lost 3 bases to trimming and J lost 4 bases, with 10 bases between them. CDR3 DNA: TGCGCCAGCAGCTCCACCCCGAGCACTGAAGCTTTCTTT. This sequence encodes CASSSTPSTEAFF.

This chain connects TRBV27 to TRBJ2-5; TRBD1 matches at 7 bases. The J call is doubtful: the DNA matches TRBJ2-7 better. CDR1 is MNHEY, CDR2 SMNVEV, per germline (reference sequence). CDR3 length equals 14 residues. The CDR3 sequence is CASSIRGQRYEQYF. CDR3 sequence (DNA): TGTGCCAGCAGTATAAGGGGGCAACGCTACGAGCAGTACTTC.

This clone turned up a few times. At one end, the junction sequence differs from germline, possibly due to a read error. The chain carries TRBV7-8 and TRBJ1-2; weak D call: TRBD1 (6 bases). This CDR3 is 11 amino acids long. The germline V gene has CDR1 SGHVS and CDR2 FQNEAQ. This CDR3 reads CASSLGDTVLF. CDR3 coding DNA: TGTGCCAGCAGCTTAGGGGACACCGTCCTCTTC.

The chain carries TRBV4-1 and TRBJ1-1; D is uncertain. The germline V gene has CDR1 MGHRA and CDR2 YSYEKL. This CDR3 spans 14 amino acids. V gave up 0 bases and J gave up 2 bases, with 7 bases separating them. CDR3 protein: CASSQDPGNTEAFF. The CDR3, as DNA: TGCGCCAGCAGCCAAGATCCAGGAAACACTGAAGCTTTCTTT.

The chain recombines TRBV13 with TRBJ1-1; 9 nucleotides align to TRBD1. The V gene's germline CDR1 is PRHDT and CDR2 FYEKMQ (reference sequence). The CDR3 runs 16 residues. The junction had 7 bases not matched to a gene; V was cut back by 5 bases and J by 0 bases. For the CDR3, the DNA is TGTGCCAGCAGCACGGACAGGGGCCTCATGAACACTGAAGCTTTCTTT. It is translated as CASSTDRGLMNTEAFF.

V and J are TRBV2 and TRBJ2-5, with D possibly being TRBD2 (5 bases). V was trimmed by 6 bases and J by 1 base, leaving 12 bases between them. Looked up from germline, CDR1 is SNHLY and CDR2 is FYNNEI. CDR3 size: 14 residues. The CDR3 DNA follows: TGTGCCAGCAGCGGTCAAGGGAGCCAAGAGACCCAGTACTTC. Its protein is CASSGQGSQETQYF. Together with reference TRBV2 and TRBJ2-5, the CDR3 gives the full variable domain: EPEVTQTPSHQVTQMGQEVILRCVPISNHLYFYWYRQILGQKVEFLVSFYNNEISEKSEIFDDQFSVERPDGSNFTLKIRSTKLEDSAMYFCASSGQGSQETQYFGPGTRLLVL.